Following are 30 T cell receptor beta chains from one sample sequenced in a study of beta chain features in type 1 diabetes. Study conclusions and caveats: TCRB CDR3s were moderately but significantly shorter in Type 1 diabetes patients in all four CD4+ subsets.

The antigens of these receptors remain unknown. Expressed TCRB transcripts were sequenced because the isolated RNA had all been reverse transcribed beforehand. Measured with immunoSEQ multiplex PCR; TCRdb has only the in-frame clones, and not every one. Among roughly 340,000 clones listed, 13% were seen once. Sequenced material: naive CD4+ T cells from blood. The origin of the receptors is a woman between 18 and 30 years old with type 1 diabetes.

This clone was seen a few times. The chain links TRBV29-1 to TRBJ1-1; no clear D. Germline loops: CDR1 SQVTM, CDR2 ANQGSEA. The CDR3 is 14 amino acids. V was trimmed by 5 bases and J by 1 base, leaving 14 bases between them. CDR3 coding DNA: TGCAGCGTTACCCGACTGTTATCGAACACTGAAGCTTTCTTT. Protein product: CSVTRLLSNTEAFF.

This sequence joins TRBV2 and TRBJ1-5; D gene uncertain. Trimming pared 7 bases from V and 0 bases from J, leaving 10 bases between. This CDR3 contains 14 residues. Germline V CDR1 and CDR2: SNHLY, FYNNEI. CDR3 sequence (DNA): TGTGCCAGCATGTACGGGTATAGCAATCAGCCCCAGCATTTT. Amino acids: CASMYGYSNQPQHF.

The chain uses TRBV2 and TRBJ2-2; TRBD2 matches at 8 bases. The CDR3 covers 14 residues. The V gene end was trimmed by 9 bases and the J gene end by 0 bases; junction bases not matched to a gene: 3. From germline, CDR1 is SNHLY and CDR2 FYNNEI. The CDR3 region has the DNA TGTGCCAGTTTACTAGCGGCGAACACCGGGGAGCTGTTTTTT. Its translation is CASLLAANTGELFF.

This rearrangement joins TRBV18 to TRBJ2-7; 10 bases fit TRBD2. The CDR3 covers 17 residues. The V gene end was trimmed by 1 base and the J gene end by 5 bases; junction bases not matched to a gene: 11. The germline gives CDR1 KGHSH, CDR2 LQKENI. As DNA, the CDR3 is TGTGCCAGCTCACCACATGCGAGGTCTAGCGGGAGAAACGAGCAGTACTTC. Residues: CASSPHARSSGRNEQYF.

The V gene is TRBV6-5, the J gene TRBJ1-1; D gene unclear. V lost 4 bases and J lost 0, with 9 bases in between. CDR3 size: 14 residues. The V gene's germline CDR1 is MNHEY and CDR2 SVGAGI. The chain's CDR3 is CASSFRHVNTEAFF. The CDR3 bases are TGTGCCAGCAGTTTCCGACACGTGAACACTGAAGCTTTCTTT.

This chain joins TRBV5-4 and TRBJ2-2, with a weak D call TRBD2 (6 bases). CDR3 length equals 16 residues. Germline CDR1 SGHNT, CDR2 YYREEE (reference sequence). V was clipped by 1 base and J by 1 base, with 11 bases between them. The CDR3 loop reads CASSLYVGGNTGELFF. In DNA, the CDR3 is TGTGCCAGCAGCTTGTATGTGGGAGGGAACACCGGGGAGCTGTTTTTT.

The sample holds a few counts of this clone. This chain uses TRBV4-2 with TRBJ1-4, with D tentatively TRBD1 (5 bases). The germline CDR1 and CDR2 sequences are LGHNA and YNFKEQ. The CDR3 has 12 residues. V dropped 1 base and J dropped 10 bases, with 7 bases sitting between them. The CDR3 loop reads CASSQAGGKLFF. The CDR3, as DNA: TGTGCCAGCAGCCAAGCGGGGGGAAAACTGTTTTTT.

The chain carries TRBV5-6 and TRBJ1-1, with D uncertain. Germline V gives CDR1 SGHDT, CDR2 YYEEEE. This CDR3 spans 13 amino acids. V gave up 3 bases and J gave up 5 bases, with 11 bases separating them. CDR3 bases: TGTGCCAGCAGCTCCCCGGAGGTAACTGAAGCTTTCTTT. It is translated as CASSSPEVTEAFF. The whole variable domain, remainder taken from reference TRBV5-6 and TRBJ1-1, is DAGVTQSPTHLIKTRGQQVTLRCSPKSGHDTVSWYQQALGQGPQFIFQYYEEEERQRGNFPDRFSGHQFPNYSSELNVNALLLGDSALYLCASSSPEVTEAFFGQGTRLTVV.

The V call is TRBV19, the J call TRBJ1-3; D not resolved. This CDR3 is 16 amino acids long. V was pared by 0 bases and J by 2 bases, with 11 bases between. Germline V gives CDR1 LNHDA, CDR2 SQIVND (reference sequence). CDR3 region: CASSIDLREPGNTIYF. The CDR3, as DNA: TGTGCCAGTAGTATAGATCTCCGGGAGCCTGGAAACACCATATATTTT.

This clone was seen a handful of times. CDR3 sequence: CASSPLIGEQYF. CDR3 coding DNA: TGTGCCAGCAGCCCACTCATCGGCGAGCAGTACTTC. This chain links TRBV7-9 with TRBJ2-7; D remains ambiguous. This CDR3 comprises 12 residues. V lost 5 bases, J lost 6 bases, and 11 bases lay in between. Germline CDR1 is SEHNR and CDR2 is FQNEAQ (reference sequence).

The J gene is TRBJ1-4, the V gene TRBV9; TRBD1 matches at 8 bases. Germline CDR1 is SGDLS and CDR2 is YYNGEE. V lost 2 bases to trimming and J lost 4 bases; unmatched junction nucleotides: 1. CDR3 length equals 14 residues. CDR3 nucleotides: TGTGCCAGCAGCGTTGGACAGGGTAATGAAAAACTGTTTTTT. This codes for CASSVGQGNEKLFF.

This chain connects TRBV19 to TRBJ2-2; D is possibly TRBD2 (5 bases). Germline loops: CDR1 LNHDA, CDR2 SQIVND (reference sequence). The CDR3 has 17 residues. V was cut by 3 bases and J by 7 bases, with 21 bases left in between. CDR3 nucleotides: TGTGCCAGTAGTATTGGAACACTTCGGGATATTGGCGGGGAGCTGTTTTTT. This gives the protein CASSIGTLRDIGGELFF.

The V and J genes are TRBV19 and TRBJ1-5, with 7 bases that match TRBD1. CDR3 length: 15 amino acids. With 10 bases clipped from V and 8 bases from J, the junction kept 17 bases outside the gene matches. Germline CDR1 is LNHDA and CDR2 is SQIVND (reference sequence). CDR3 in DNA: TGTGCCACCTACGACAGGGCTACCTCCAAGGAGCCCCAGCATTTT. The encoded protein is CATYDRATSKEPQHF. Full variable domain (missing parts from reference TRBV19 and TRBJ1-5): DGGITQSPKYLFRKEGQNVTLSCEQNLNHDAMYWYRQDPGQGLRLIYYSQIVNDFQKGDIAEGYSVSREKKESFPLTVTSAQKNPTAFYLCATYDRATSKEPQHFGDGTRLSIL.

This clone appeared a few times. The chain is built from TRBV7-6 and TRBJ2-2, with 13 bases that match TRBD2. Germline CDR1 and CDR2: SGHVS and FNYEAQ. Germline trimming cut 4 bases from V and 3 bases from J; bases unmatched to any gene: 11. The CDR3 runs 19 residues. CDR3 coding DNA: TGTGCCAGCAGCTCCCGACCCGGGACTAGCGGGAAGTACACCGGGGAGCTGTTTTTT. Translation: CASSSRPGTSGKYTGELFF.

The chain employs TRBV7-8 and TRBJ2-1, with 11 nucleotides matching TRBD2. The length of the CDR3 is 18 residues. The germline V gene has CDR1 SGHVS and CDR2 FQNEAQ. J was trimmed by 4 bases and V by 5 bases; bases with no gene match: 13. Here the CDR3 reads CASSPSSLAGGGYNEQFF. The CDR3 nucleotides are TGTGCCAGCAGCCCCTCCTCGTTAGCGGGAGGGGGGTACAATGAGCAGTTCTTC. Variable domain in full (rest from reference TRBV7-8 and TRBJ2-1): GAGVSQSPRYKVAKRGQDVALRCDPISGHVSLFWYQQALGQGPEFLTYFQNEAQLDKSGLPSDRFFAERPEGSVSTLKIQRTQQEDSAVYLCASSPSSLAGGGYNEQFFGPGTRLTVL.

This clone was detected only a few times. The DNA for the CDR3 is TGCGCCAGCAGCTTGGACAGGGAAAATCAGCCCCAGCATTTT. Protein sequence: CASSLDRENQPQHF. The chain links TRBV5-1 to TRBJ1-5; tentative D call: TRBD1 (6 bases). The germline gives CDR1 SGHRS, CDR2 YFSETQ. Trimming shortened V by 0 bases and J by 4 bases, and 8 bases separated the two germline ends. The CDR3 length is 14 residues.

CDR3 DNA sequence: TGCGCCAGCAGCTTGGGCGGGCCTTATCAAGATGAGCAGTTCTTC. Its protein product is CASSLGGPYQDEQFF. This rearrangement joins TRBV5-1 to TRBJ2-1, with a possible D match to TRBD2 (5 bases). CDR1 is SGHRS and CDR2 is YFSETQ in the germline V gene. The V end was cut by 0 bases, the J end by 8 bases, with 15 bases between. This CDR3 spans 15 amino acids.

The chain recombines TRBV11-3 with TRBJ2-5, with 7 bases fitting TRBD2. J gave up 4 bases and V 1 base, and 0 bases lay outside the gene matches. The CDR3 runs to 13 residues. Germline CDR1 and CDR2: SGHNT and YENEEA. CDR3 DNA: TGTGCCAGCAGCTTAGGCGGGGGAGAGACCCAGTACTTC. As protein: CASSLGGGETQYF.

V is TRBV2 and J is TRBJ2-1; no clear D gene. Trimming cost V 0 bases and J 10 bases, with 13 bases left between them. The CDR3 extends over 14 amino acids. Germline CDR1 and CDR2: SNHLY and FYNNEI. This CDR3 is CASSEAARGREQFF. CDR3 nucleotides: TGTGCCAGCAGTGAAGCGGCCCGCGGTCGCGAGCAGTTCTTC.

This clone turned up a few times. V and J are TRBV20-1 and TRBJ2-5; no reliable D call. The germline V and J ends were trimmed by 1 base and 7 bases, with 7 bases remaining between them. This CDR3 contains 11 residues. Germline V gives CDR1 DFQATT, CDR2 SNEGSKA (reference sequence). DNA for the CDR3: TGCAGTGCTAGAGTACCGGGGACCCAGTACTTC. Translation gives CSARVPGTQYF.

The table lists this clone with a few counts. J is TRBJ2-1 and V is TRBV6-5; 10 nucleotides agree with TRBD1. This CDR3 comprises 12 residues. The J segment lost 16 bases and the V segment lost 6 bases, leaving 9 bases of the junction unmatched. Germline lookup yields CDR1 MNHEY and CDR2 SVGAGI. The CDR3 DNA reads as TGTGCCAGCAGCCTGCCCGGGACAGGGGAATTCTTC. This encodes CASSLPGTGEFF.

The V and J genes are TRBV28 and TRBJ2-3, with D perhaps TRBD1 (6 bases). CDR3 length: 12 amino acids. Germline CDR1 MDHEN, CDR2 SYDVKM. V gave up 5 bases and J gave up 4 bases, with 7 bases separating them. CDR3 amino acids: CASSPGADTQYF. The CDR3 nucleotides read TGTGCCAGCAGTCCAGGGGCAGATACGCAGTATTTT.

V usage is TRBV4-3 and J usage is TRBJ2-7; maybe TRBD2 (5 bases). Germline CDR1 reads LGHNA; CDR2 reads YSLEER. V lost 8 bases and J 6 bases, leaving 20 bases between the germline ends. This CDR3 is 14 amino acids long. CDR3 sequence reads: CASLKRGFRREQYV. CDR3 in DNA: TGCGCCAGCTTAAAGAGAGGGTTCCGACGCGAGCAGTACGTC.

There are a few counts of this clone. The chain is built from TRBV6-1 and TRBJ2-7; TRBD1 matches at 9 bases. The CDR3 loop spans 17 amino acids. V shed 4 bases, J shed 0 bases, and the junction held 10 bases outside the gene matches. Germline values: CDR1 MNHNS, CDR2 SASEGT. CDR3 sequence (DNA): TGTGCCAGCAGTGGACCCTCCGGGACAGGGATCTCCTACGAGCAGTACTTC. As protein: CASSGPSGTGISYEQYF.

This sequence joins TRBV28 and TRBJ2-5, with 9 positions matching TRBD1. The length of the CDR3 is 14 residues. Germline CDR1 and CDR2: MDHEN and SYDVKM. V gave up 7 bases and J gave up 2 bases; unmatched junction bases: 5. CDR3 sequence (DNA): TGTGCCAGCAAAGTTGGACAGGGGCAAGAGACCCAGTACTTC. This gives the protein CASKVGQGQETQYF.

This chain links TRBV5-1 with TRBJ2-1; 13 positions match TRBD2. The CDR3 is 16 residues long. V dropped 4 bases and J dropped 9; count of bases not matched to a gene: 10. Germline V gives CDR1 SGHRS, CDR2 YFSETQ. CDR3 sequence: CASSPLLAGGNREQFF. Written as DNA, the CDR3 is TGCGCCAGCAGCCCCCTACTAGCGGGAGGGAACCGTGAGCAGTTCTTC.

This clone appeared a few times. The chain links TRBV28 to TRBJ2-3, with 8 nucleotides matching TRBD2. The CDR3 runs 17 residues. V lost 6 bases, J lost 0 bases, and 11 bases stayed unmatched. The germline V gene encodes CDR1 MDHEN and CDR2 SYDVKM. The CDR3 DNA sequence: TGTGCCAGCAGCCCTTGGGGTAGCGGGATTAGCACAGATACGCAGTATTTT. It codes for CASSPWGSGISTDTQYF.

This chain uses TRBV7-2 with TRBJ2-5; TRBD2 might be the D (6 bases). The CDR3 is 13 amino acids. V dropped 6 bases and J dropped 4 bases, with 12 bases sitting between them. Germline CDR1 is SGHTA and CDR2 is FQGNSA. CDR3 in amino acids: CASRRLVVETQYF. CDR3 nucleotide sequence: TGTGCCAGCAGAAGACTAGTCGTAGAGACCCAGTACTTC.

This clone was recorded a few times. In DNA form, the CDR3 reads TGCGCCAGCAGTCAAATGATTGCGGGAGTAGGCTACAATGAGCAGTTCTTC. Translating gives CASSQMIAGVGYNEQFF. The genes are TRBV23-1 and TRBJ2-1, with 7 bases that match TRBD2. TRBV23-1 is marked as an open reading frame, function uncertain. The CDR3 loop spans 17 amino acids. The V and J ends lost 2 bases and 3 bases, in that order; junction bases with no gene match: 10.

The J gene is TRBJ2-1, the V gene TRBV29-1; 8 bases line up with TRBD2. J was trimmed by 1 base and V by 7 bases; bases with no gene match: 6. Germline CDR1 and CDR2: SQVTM and ANQGSEA. The CDR3 runs to 14 residues. The CDR3: CSAHGGRSYNEQFF. The CDR3 DNA is TGCAGCGCCCATGGCGGGAGGTCCTACAATGAGCAGTTCTTC.